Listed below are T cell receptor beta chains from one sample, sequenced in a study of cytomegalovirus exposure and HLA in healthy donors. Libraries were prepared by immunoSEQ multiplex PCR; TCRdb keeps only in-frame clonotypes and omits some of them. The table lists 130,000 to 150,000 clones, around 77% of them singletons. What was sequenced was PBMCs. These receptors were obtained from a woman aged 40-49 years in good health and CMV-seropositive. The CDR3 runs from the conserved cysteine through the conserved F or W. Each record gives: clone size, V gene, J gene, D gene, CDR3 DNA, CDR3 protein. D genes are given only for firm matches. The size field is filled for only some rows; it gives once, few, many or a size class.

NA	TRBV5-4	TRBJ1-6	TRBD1	TGTGCCAGTCACGCCCGGGACAGCATGAATTCACCCCTCCACTTT	CASHARDSMNSPLHF
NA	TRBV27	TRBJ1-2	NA	TGTGCCAGCAGTTTATTATCCTCTAACTATGGCTACACCTTC	CASSLLSSNYGYTF
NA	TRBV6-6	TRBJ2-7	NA	TGTGCCAGCAGTCGGGATGGGCCCACAACCGTCGAGCAGTACTTC	CASSRDGPTTVEQYF
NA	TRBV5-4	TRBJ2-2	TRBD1	TGTGCCAGCAGCCAGGGACAGACTTACACCGGGGAGCTGTTTTTT	CASSQGQTYTGELFF
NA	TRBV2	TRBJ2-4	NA	TGTGCCAGCAGTGAAGGAACCAGGTTAGCCAAAAACATTCAGTACTTC	CASSEGTRLAKNIQYF
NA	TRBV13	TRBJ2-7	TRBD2	TGTGCCAGCAGCTTAGGCCGGCGGGGGGTACTATACGAGCAGTACTTC	CASSLGRRGVLYEQYF
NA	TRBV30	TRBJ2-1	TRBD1	TGTGCCTGGAGTGTTGTCGTAGGGGACAGGGGGGGCAATGAGCAGTTCTTC	CAWSVVVGDRGGNEQFF
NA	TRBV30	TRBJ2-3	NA	TGTGCCTGGAGTGCCGATATGGGGGGTAGGACAGATACGCAGTATTTT	CAWSADMGGRTDTQYF
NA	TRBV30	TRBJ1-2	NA	TGTGCCTGGAACGGGGGGAACTATGGCTACACCTTC	CAWNGGNYGYTF
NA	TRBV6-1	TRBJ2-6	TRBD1	TGTGCCAGCAGTGAAGACAGGGGGAGGAGGTCTGGGGCCAACGTCCTGACTTTC	CASSEDRGRRSGANVLTF
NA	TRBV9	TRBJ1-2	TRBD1	TGTGCCAGCAGCGACCCGACAGGGCCACGCAGCTTCTATGGCTACACCTTC	CASSDPTGPRSFYGYTF
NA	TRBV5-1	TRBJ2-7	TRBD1	TGCGCCAGCAGCCCGATCCCCCGACAGGGGGCTTACGAGCAGTACTTC	CASSPIPRQGAYEQYF
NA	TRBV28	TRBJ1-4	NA	TGTGCCAGCAGTTTGGGGGCCGGACCAAATGAAAAACTGTTTTTT	CASSLGAGPNEKLFF
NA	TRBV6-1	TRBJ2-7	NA	TGTGCCAGCAGTGGGGGGGGGCGAGGATACGAGCAGTACTTC	CASSGGGRGYEQYF
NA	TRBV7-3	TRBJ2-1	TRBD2	TGTGCCAGCAGCTCCAGGGCCGGGACTAGCGGGGCGCATGTCGATGAGCAGTTCTTC	CASSSRAGTSGAHVDEQFF
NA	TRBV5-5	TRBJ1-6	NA	TGTGCCAGCAGCTTTGGCACAGGGCGGTCACCCCTCCACTTT	CASSFGTGRSPLHF
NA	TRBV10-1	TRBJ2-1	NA	TGCGCCAGCAGTGATCCGACCGGTCGGGGCTCCTACAATGAGCAGTTCTTC	CASSDPTGRGSYNEQFF
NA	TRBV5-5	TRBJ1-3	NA	TGTGCCAGCAGCGAGGAGGGGATCGGAAACACCATATATTTT	CASSEEGIGNTIYF
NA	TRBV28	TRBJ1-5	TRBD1	TGTGCCAGCGGGCAGGGGGGACAGCCCCAGCATTTT	CASGQGGQPQHF
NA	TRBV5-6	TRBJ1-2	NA	TGTGCCAGCAGCTACAGGGATAACTATGGCTACACCTTC	CASSYRDNYGYTF
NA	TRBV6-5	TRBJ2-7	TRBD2	TGTGCCAGCCAGCGGGGGTCCCCCTACGAGCAGTACTTC	CASQRGSPYEQYF
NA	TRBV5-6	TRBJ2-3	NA	TGTGCCAGCAGCTTGGCCTACACAGATACGCAGTATTTT	CASSLAYTDTQYF
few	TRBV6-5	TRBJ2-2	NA	TGTGCCAGCAGTTACTCGGGGACACTTGGGGAGCTGTTTTTT	CASSYSGTLGELFF
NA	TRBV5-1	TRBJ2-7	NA	TGCGCCAGCAGCTTGACGACAGGAGGCGAGCAGTACTTC	CASSLTTGGEQYF
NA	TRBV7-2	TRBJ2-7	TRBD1	TGTGCCAGCAGCTGGGGACAGCACCTTTCCGAGCAGTACTTC	CASSWGQHLSEQYF
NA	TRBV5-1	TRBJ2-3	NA	TGCGCCAGCAGCCCTAGCGTAAGCACAGATACGCAGTATTTT	CASSPSVSTDTQYF
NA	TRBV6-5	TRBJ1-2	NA	TGTGCCAGCAGTTACGCAGGGGCGCTTAACTATGGCTACACCTTC	CASSYAGALNYGYTF
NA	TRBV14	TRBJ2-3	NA	TGTGCCAGCAGCCAACCACCGGGACTTCAGTATTTT	CASSQPPGLQYF
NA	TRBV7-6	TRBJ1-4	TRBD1	TGTGCCAGCAGCTTATTTGCAGGGGGCGATGAAAAACTGTTTTTT	CASSLFAGGDEKLFF
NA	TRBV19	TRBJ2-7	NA	TGTGCCAGTAGTATAGTACAGGAGACCGAGCAGTACTTC	CASSIVQETEQYF
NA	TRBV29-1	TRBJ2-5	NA	TGCAGCGTTCTTCGCGAGCAAGAGACCCAGTACTTC	CSVLREQETQYF
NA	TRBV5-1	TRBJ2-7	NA	TGCGCCAGCAGCCCCGGACAGCTCTACGAGCAGTACTTC	CASSPGQLYEQYF
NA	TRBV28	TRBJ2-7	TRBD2	TGTGCCAGCAATTCCTTCGGTGGGGAGGGAACCTACGAGCAGTACTTC	CASNSFGGEGTYEQYF
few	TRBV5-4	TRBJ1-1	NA	TGTGCCAGCAGCTTGCCCACTCAGGGCCCCTTGAACACTGAAGCTTTCTTT	CASSLPTQGPLNTEAFF
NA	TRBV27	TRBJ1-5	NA	TGTGCCAGCAGTTTAAACAGCGGTGGGCCCCAGCATTTT	CASSLNSGGPQHF
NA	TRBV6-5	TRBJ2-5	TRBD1	TGTGCCAGCACTGAGACAGGGGGAGAGACCCAGTACTTC	CASTETGGETQYF
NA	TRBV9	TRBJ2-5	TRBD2	TGTGCCAGTGCGGGGGGAGGTGAGCAGTACTTC	CASAGGGEQYF
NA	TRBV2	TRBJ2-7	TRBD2	TGTGCCAGTTACGGGGGGTCCTACGAGCAGTACTTC	CASYGGSYEQYF
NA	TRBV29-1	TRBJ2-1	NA	TGCAGCGTTGTTGTGGGCCCGATAGGATACAATGAGCAGTTCTTC	CSVVVGPIGYNEQFF
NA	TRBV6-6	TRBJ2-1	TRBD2	TGTGCCACCGGACTAGCGGGGGGGTATGAGCAGTTCTTC	CATGLAGGYEQFF
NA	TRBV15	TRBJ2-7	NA	TGTGCCACCAGCAGAGTTACAGGGAACGCCTACGAGCAGTACTTC	CATSRVTGNAYEQYF
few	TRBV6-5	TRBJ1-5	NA	TGTGCCAGCAGTTTGAGGGAATGGCCCCAGCATTTT	CASSLREWPQHF
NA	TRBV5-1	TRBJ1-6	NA	TGCGCCAGCAGTCCGACAGTGAATAATTCACCCCTCCACTTT	CASSPTVNNSPLHF